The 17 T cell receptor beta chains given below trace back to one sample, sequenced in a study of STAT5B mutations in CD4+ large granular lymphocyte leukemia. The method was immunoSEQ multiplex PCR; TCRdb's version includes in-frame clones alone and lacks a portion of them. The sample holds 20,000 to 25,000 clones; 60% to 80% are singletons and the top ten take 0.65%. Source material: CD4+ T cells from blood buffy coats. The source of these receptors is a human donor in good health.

The CDR3 protein is CASSSGGRNSPLHF. CDR3 sequence (DNA): TGTGCCAGCAGTTCAGGGGGCAGGAATTCACCCCTCCACTTT. This rearrangement joins TRBV28 to TRBJ1-6; 8 bases are shared with TRBD1. With 4 bases clipped from V and 7 bases from J, the junction kept 3 bases outside the gene matches. Germline CDR1 and CDR2: MDHEN and SYDVKM. The CDR3 spans 14 residues. Complete variable domain (other parts from reference TRBV28 and TRBJ1-6): DVKVTQSSRYLVKRTGEKVFLECVQDMDHENMFWYRQDPGLGLRLIYFSYDVKMKEKGDIPEGYSVSREKKERFSLILESASTNQTSMYLCASSSGGRNSPLHFGNGTRLTVT.

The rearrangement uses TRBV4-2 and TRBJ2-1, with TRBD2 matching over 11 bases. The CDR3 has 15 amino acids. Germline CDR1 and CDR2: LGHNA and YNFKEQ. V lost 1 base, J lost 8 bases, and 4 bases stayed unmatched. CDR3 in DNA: TGTGCCAGCAGCCAAGGACTAGCGGGGATGGATGAGCAGTTCTTC. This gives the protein CASSQGLAGMDEQFF.

In DNA, the CDR3 is TGTGCCGGGGCACGGGGAGGTGGCTACACCTTC. It translates to CAGARGGGYTF. V and J are TRBV6-6 and TRBJ1-2; D might be TRBD1 (5 bases). The length of the CDR3 is 11 residues. Trimming stripped 11 bases from V and 7 bases from J, with 14 bases between. The germline CDR1 and CDR2 sequences are MNHNY and SVGAGI (reference sequence).

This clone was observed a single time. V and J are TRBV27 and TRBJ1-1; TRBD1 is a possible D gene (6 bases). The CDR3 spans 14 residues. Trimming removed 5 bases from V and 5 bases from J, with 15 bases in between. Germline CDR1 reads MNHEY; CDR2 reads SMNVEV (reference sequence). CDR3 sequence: CASSEQGRWTEAFF. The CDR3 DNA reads TGTGCCAGCAGTGAACAGGGACGGTGGACTGAAGCTTTCTTT.

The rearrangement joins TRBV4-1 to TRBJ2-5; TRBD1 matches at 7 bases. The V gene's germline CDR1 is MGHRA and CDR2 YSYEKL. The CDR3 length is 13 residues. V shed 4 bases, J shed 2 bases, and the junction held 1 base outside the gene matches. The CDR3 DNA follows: TGCGCCAGCAGCCGGACAGGTCAAGAGACCCAGTACTTC. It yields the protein CASSRTGQETQYF.

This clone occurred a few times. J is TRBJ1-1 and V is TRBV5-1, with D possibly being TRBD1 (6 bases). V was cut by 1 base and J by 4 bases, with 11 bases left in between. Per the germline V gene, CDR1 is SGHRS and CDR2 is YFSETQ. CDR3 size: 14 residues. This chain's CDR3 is CASSLNRASTEAFF. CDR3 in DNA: TGCGCCAGCAGCTTGAACAGGGCGAGCACTGAAGCTTTCTTT.

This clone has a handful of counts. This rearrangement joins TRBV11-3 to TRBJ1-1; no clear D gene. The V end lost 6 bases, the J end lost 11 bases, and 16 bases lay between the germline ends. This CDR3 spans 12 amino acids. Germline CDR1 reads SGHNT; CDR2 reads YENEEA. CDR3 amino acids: CASSPRAGLAFF. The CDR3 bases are TGTGCCAGCAGTCCCCGCGCGGGGTTGGCTTTCTTT. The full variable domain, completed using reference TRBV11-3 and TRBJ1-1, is EAGVVQSPRYKIIEKKQPVAFWCNPISGHNTLYWYLQNLGQGPELLIRYENEEAVDDSQLPKDRFSAERLKGVDSTLKIQPAELGDSAVYLCASSPRAGLAFFGQGTRLTVV.

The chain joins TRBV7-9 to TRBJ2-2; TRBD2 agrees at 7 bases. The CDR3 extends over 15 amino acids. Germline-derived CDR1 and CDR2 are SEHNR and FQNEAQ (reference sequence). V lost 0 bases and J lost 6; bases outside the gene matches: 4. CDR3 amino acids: CASSLAPRGAGELFF. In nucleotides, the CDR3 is TGTGCCAGCAGCTTAGCTCCCCGGGGGGCCGGGGAGCTGTTTTTT.

The CDR3 loop reads CASSPASFSGANVLTF. The DNA of the CDR3 is TGTGCCAGCTCACCTGCCAGCTTCTCTGGGGCCAACGTCCTGACTTTC. The V and J genes are TRBV18 and TRBJ2-6; D ambiguous. Trimming took off 3 bases at V and 0 bases at J, with 9 bases between the two ends. CDR1 is KGHSH and CDR2 is LQKENI in the germline V gene. CDR3 length: 16 residues.

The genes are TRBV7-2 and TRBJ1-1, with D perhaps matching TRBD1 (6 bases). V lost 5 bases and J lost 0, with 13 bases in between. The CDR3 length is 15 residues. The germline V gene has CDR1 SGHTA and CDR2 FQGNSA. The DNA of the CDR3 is TGTGCCAGCAGCCGACAGGCCCTTATGAACACTGAAGCTTTCTTT. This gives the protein CASSRQALMNTEAFF.

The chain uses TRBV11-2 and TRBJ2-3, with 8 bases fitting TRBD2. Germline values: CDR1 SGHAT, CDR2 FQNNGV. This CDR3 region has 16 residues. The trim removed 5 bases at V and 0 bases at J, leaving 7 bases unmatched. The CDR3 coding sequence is TGTGCCAGCAGCCCTCTGCGGGGGGCGAGCACAGATACGCAGTATTTT. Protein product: CASSPLRGASTDTQYF.

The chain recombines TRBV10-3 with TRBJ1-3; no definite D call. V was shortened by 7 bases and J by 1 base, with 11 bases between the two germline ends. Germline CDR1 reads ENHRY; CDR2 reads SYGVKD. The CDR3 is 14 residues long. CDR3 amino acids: CAINGQSSGNTIYF. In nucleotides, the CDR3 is TGTGCCATCAATGGCCAGTCATCTGGAAACACCATATATTTT.

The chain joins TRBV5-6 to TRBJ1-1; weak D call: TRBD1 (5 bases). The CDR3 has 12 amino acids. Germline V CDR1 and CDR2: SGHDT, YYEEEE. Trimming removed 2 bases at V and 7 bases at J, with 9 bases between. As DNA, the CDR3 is TGTGCCAGCAGCTTTGGGGGAATTGAAGCTTTCTTT. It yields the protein CASSFGGIEAFF. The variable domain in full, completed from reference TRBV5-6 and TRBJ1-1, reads DAGVTQSPTHLIKTRGQQVTLRCSPKSGHDTVSWYQQALGQGPQFIFQYYEEEERQRGNFPDRFSGHQFPNYSSELNVNALLLGDSALYLCASSFGGIEAFFGQGTRLTVV.

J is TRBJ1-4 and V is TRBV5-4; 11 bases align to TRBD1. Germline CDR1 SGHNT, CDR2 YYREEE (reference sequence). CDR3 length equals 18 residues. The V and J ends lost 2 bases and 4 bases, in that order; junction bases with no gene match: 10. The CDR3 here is CASSFHRDRGNRNEKLFF. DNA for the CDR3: TGTGCCAGCAGCTTCCACCGGGACAGGGGGAACCGTAATGAAAAACTGTTTTTT.

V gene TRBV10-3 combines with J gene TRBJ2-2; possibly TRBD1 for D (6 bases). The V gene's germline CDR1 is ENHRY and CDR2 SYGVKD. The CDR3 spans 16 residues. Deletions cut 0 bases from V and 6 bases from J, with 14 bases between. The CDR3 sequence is CAISESARGRAGELFF. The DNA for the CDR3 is TGTGCCATCAGTGAGTCCGCCAGGGGCAGGGCCGGGGAGCTGTTTTTT.

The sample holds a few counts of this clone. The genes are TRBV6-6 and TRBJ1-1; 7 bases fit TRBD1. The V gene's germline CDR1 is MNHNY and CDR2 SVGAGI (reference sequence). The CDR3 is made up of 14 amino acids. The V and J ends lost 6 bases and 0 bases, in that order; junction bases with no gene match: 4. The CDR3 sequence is CASRRDSMNTEAFF. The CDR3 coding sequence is TGTGCCAGCAGAAGGGACAGCATGAACACTGAAGCTTTCTTT.

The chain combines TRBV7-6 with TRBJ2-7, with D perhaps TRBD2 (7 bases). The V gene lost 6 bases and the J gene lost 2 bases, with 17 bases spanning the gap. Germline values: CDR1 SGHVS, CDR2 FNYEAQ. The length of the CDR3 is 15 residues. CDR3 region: CASSKDTGGPYEQYF. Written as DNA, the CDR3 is TGTGCCAGCAGTAAGGACACGGGGGGCCCCTACGAGCAGTACTTC.